These 22 T cell receptor beta chains came from one sample sequenced in a study of neurological immune-mediated disorders. Via MiXCR, TCRdb re-called the 5' RACE reads, giving one row per CDR3 protein. The data contain just under 60,000 distinct CDR3 sequences, under 3% of them seen just once; the ten biggest clones take up around 3%. What was sequenced was PBMCs. These receptors originate from a man in his forties or fifties with multiple sclerosis.

This clonotype was picked up many times. V gene TRBV4-3 combines with J gene TRBJ2-5; weak D call: TRBD1 (6 bases). Looked up from germline, CDR1 is LGHNA and CDR2 is YSLEER. The CDR3 is 15 amino acids. Trimming removed 4 bases from V and 5 bases from J, with 17 bases in between. CDR3 in amino acids: CASSRVYRVSETQYF. The CDR3 DNA reads TGCGCCAGCAGCCGTGTATACAGGGTCTCGGAGACCCAGTACTTC.

This clonotype was counted ten times or more. The chain is built from TRBV12-3 or TRBV12-4 and TRBJ1-2; TRBD1 is a possible D gene (5 bases). The CDR3 length is 15 residues. V was trimmed by 5 bases and J by 7 bases, leaving 20 bases between them. CDR3 in amino acids: CASSPTTVSSGGYTF. In DNA, the CDR3 is TGTGCCAGCAGTCCAACGACAGTTTCCTCGGGTGGCTACACCTTC.

This clonotype was found many times. The chain employs TRBV28 and TRBJ2-7; D is unresolved. The V end lost 6 bases, the J end lost 3 bases, and 15 bases lay between the germline ends. The CDR3 consists of 14 residues. Germline V CDR1 and CDR2: MDHEN, SYDVKM. The CDR3 is CASRTRLLGYEQYF. The CDR3, as DNA: TGTGCCAGCAGAACCAGGCTCTTGGGCTACGAGCAGTACTTC.

The sample holds many counts of this clonotype. The chain has TRBV15 and TRBJ2-5, with D perhaps TRBD2 (5 bases). The CDR3 loop spans 12 amino acids. V was cut by 5 bases and J by 3 bases, with 7 bases left in between. Germline-derived CDR1 and CDR2 are LNHNV and YYDKDF (reference sequence). The CDR3 DNA follows: TGTGCCACCAGCGTCGGGGAAGAGACCCAGTACTTC. Its translation is CATSVGEETQYF.

In its sample, this clonotype was seen many times. The rearrangement uses TRBV5-1 and TRBJ1-4; TRBD1 might be the D (5 bases). With 5 bases removed from V and 6 bases from J, the gap between germline ends came to 11 bases. The CDR3 consists of 13 residues. The V gene's germline CDR1 is SGHRS and CDR2 YFSETQ. CDR3 bases: TGCGCCAGCAGAGGGGAGATCGATGAAAAACTGTTTTTT. Amino acids: CASRGEIDEKLFF.

Many counts were recorded for this clonotype. The J gene is TRBJ1-2, the V gene TRBV27; a weak D match, TRBD1 (5 bases). CDR1 and CDR2 from the germline V gene are MNHEY and SMNVEV (reference sequence). The CDR3 contains 13 residues. Between the trimmed V and J ends, which lost 6 bases and 5 bases, there was a span of 13 bases. For the CDR3, the DNA is TGTGCCAGCAGCAGACAGATGGGATATGGCTACACCTTC. Protein sequence: CASSRQMGYGYTF.

This clonotype was counted between two and nine times. The junction does not match germline at one end; this may be a read error. The rearrangement joins TRBV4-1 to TRBJ1-6; tentatively, D is TRBD1 (6 bases). The CDR3 is 15 amino acids. Germline-derived CDR1 and CDR2 are MGHRA and YSYEKL. CDR3 amino acids: CASSQRDTTNSTLNF. CDR3 DNA: TGCGCCAGCAGCCAAAGGGACACGACCAATTCAACCCTCAACTTT.

There are many counts of this clonotype. CDR3 nucleotide sequence: TGTGCCAGCTCTCCGGGACAGGGGAACACCGGGGAGCTGTTTTTT. It translates to CASSPGQGNTGELFF. The gene calls are TRBV18 and TRBJ2-2; TRBD1 matches 9 bases. With 6 bases clipped from V and 1 base from J, the junction kept 3 bases outside the gene matches. Germline values: CDR1 KGHSH, CDR2 LQKENI. The CDR3 covers 15 residues.

There are many counts of this clonotype. The chain has TRBV20-1 and TRBJ1-1; a weak D match, TRBD1 (6 bases). CDR3 length: 14 amino acids. The V and J ends lost 0 bases and 3 bases respectively, with 11 bases between them. Germline V gene lookup returns CDR1 DFQATT and CDR2 SNEGSKA (reference sequence). In DNA form, the CDR3 reads TGCAGTGCTAGAGATTTGGGACAACACACTGAAGCTTTCTTT. Translating it yields CSARDLGQHTEAFF.

This clonotype was seen many times. J is TRBJ2-2 and V is TRBV9; no firm D call. Trimming took off 1 base at V and 2 bases at J, with 9 bases between the two ends. CDR1 is SGDLS, CDR2 YYNGEE, per germline. The length of the CDR3 is 15 residues. The CDR3 sequence is CASSVWRTNTGELFF. The CDR3 region has the DNA TGTGCCAGCAGCGTATGGCGGACCAACACCGGGGAGCTGTTTTTT. The full variable domain, its missing parts supplied by reference TRBV9 and TRBJ2-2, is DSGVTQTPKHLITATGQRVTLRCSPRSGDLSVYWYQQSLDQGLQFLIQYYNGEERAKGNILERFSAQQFPDLHSELNLSSLELGDSALYFCASSVWRTNTGELFFGEGSRLTVL.

This clonotype came up many times. The J gene is TRBJ2-1, the V gene TRBV5-1, with 7 bases lining up with TRBD1. The CDR3 runs 14 residues. With 3 bases clipped from V and 5 bases from J, the junction kept 5 bases outside the gene matches. The germline V gene has CDR1 SGHRS and CDR2 YFSETQ. CDR3 nucleotide sequence: TGCGCCAGCAGCTCTGACAGGGCGCACAATGAGCAGTTCTTC. As protein: CASSSDRAHNEQFF.

At least ten counts were recorded for this clonotype. This sequence joins TRBV28 and TRBJ1-1; D unresolved. The length of the CDR3 is 13 residues. Germline V gene sequence: CDR1 MDHEN, CDR2 SYDVKM. V dropped 7 bases and J dropped 3 bases, with 12 bases sitting between them. As DNA, the CDR3 is TGTGCCAGCATCCCACGTGGGTACACTGAAGCTTTCTTT. It encodes CASIPRGYTEAFF. The full variable domain, completed using reference TRBV28 and TRBJ1-1, is DVKVTQSSRYLVKRTGEKVFLECVQDMDHENMFWYRQDPGLGLRLIYFSYDVKMKEKGDIPEGYSVSREKKERFSLILESASTNQTSMYLCASIPRGYTEAFFGQGTRLTVV.

This clonotype has a count of ten or more. The chain carries TRBV7-2 and TRBJ2-5; 7 bases are shared with TRBD2. Trimming at V came to 6 bases and at J to 1 base, leaving 8 bases not matched to a gene. Germline assignment: CDR1 SGHTA and CDR2 FQGNSA. The CDR3 has 15 residues. The CDR3 nucleotides are TGTGCCAGCAGACCCACAGCGGGGCCCCAAGAGACCCAGTACTTC. Its protein product is CASRPTAGPQETQYF.

This clonotype came up many times. V is TRBV18 and J is TRBJ2-7; D uncertain. The CDR3 sequence is 13 residues long. The V end lost 2 bases, the J end lost 5 bases, and 10 bases lay between the germline ends. From germline, CDR1 is KGHSH and CDR2 LQKENI. The CDR3 sequence is CASSPVREHEQYF. DNA of the CDR3: TGTGCCAGCTCACCAGTTAGGGAACACGAGCAGTACTTC.

This clonotype has at least ten counts. The rearrangement links TRBV20-1 to TRBJ1-4, with D unclear. The V end was cut by 1 base, the J end by 7 bases, with 13 bases between. Germline CDR1 reads DFQATT; CDR2 reads SNEGSKA (reference sequence). The CDR3 spans 14 residues. Here the CDR3 reads CSARVGTVGEKLFF. CDR3 bases: TGCAGTGCTAGAGTGGGCACCGTGGGTGAAAAACTGTTTTTT.

At least ten counts were recorded for this clonotype. The rearrangement joins TRBV11-1 to TRBJ2-2; D unclear. CDR3 length: 12 residues. V was pared by 1 base and J by 5 bases, with 2 bases between. Per germline, CDR1 SGHAT and CDR2 FQDESV (reference sequence). CDR3 residues: CASSLGTGELFF. Written as DNA, the CDR3 is TGTGCCAGCAGCTTAGGAACCGGGGAGCTGTTTTTT.

In this sample, this clonotype turned up many times. This chain connects TRBV5-1 to TRBJ1-2; D gene unclear. V lost 3 bases to trimming and J lost 7 bases, with 13 bases between them. The CDR3 length is 13 residues. Germline loops: CDR1 SGHRS, CDR2 YFSETQ. The CDR3 DNA reads as TGCGCCAGCAGCTCCCTGGTGGACGGTGGCTACACCTTC. It is translated as CASSSLVDGGYTF.

This clonotype showed up many times. This sequence joins TRBV7-6 and TRBJ2-2; no definite D call. Trimming took off 3 bases at V and 7 bases at J, with 9 bases between the two ends. Germline CDR1 SGHVS, CDR2 FNYEAQ. The CDR3 sequence is 13 residues long. The CDR3 protein is CASSLDQGGELFF. CDR3 in DNA: TGTGCCAGCAGCTTGGACCAAGGCGGGGAGCTGTTTTTT.

This clonotype occurred many times. The chain has TRBV14 and TRBJ1-2, with D uncertain. Germline V gene sequence: CDR1 SGHDN, CDR2 FVKESK. This CDR3 has 13 amino acids. Deletions cut 3 bases from V and 5 bases from J, with 10 bases between. The CDR3 nucleotides are TGTGCCAGCAGCCAGAGCGGAGCTTATGGCTACACCTTC. This translates into CASSQSGAYGYTF.

This clonotype has ten or more counts. V is TRBV5-5 and J is TRBJ1-5; no reliable D call. Germline V CDR1 and CDR2: SGHKS, YYEKEE (reference sequence). V was shortened by 7 bases and J by 3 bases, with 14 bases between the two germline ends. The CDR3 has 14 amino acids. The CDR3 spells CASSVRDTNQPQHF. CDR3 sequence (DNA): TGTGCCAGCTCCGTTAGGGATACCAATCAGCCCCAGCATTTT.

This clonotype was seen at least ten times. The chain employs TRBV9 and TRBJ2-5; 7 bases are a match to TRBD1. Trimming cost V 4 bases and J 7 bases; bases outside gene matches: 16. The CDR3 extends over 16 amino acids. CDR1 SGDLS and CDR2 YYNGEE come from the germline V gene. The CDR3 loop reads CASSKRQGEGVGTQYF. The CDR3 bases are TGTGCCAGCAGCAAGCGACAGGGAGAGGGGGTAGGGACCCAGTACTTC.

This clonotype is labeled as medium-sized (0.01 to 0.1%). The rearrangement uses TRBV20-1 and TRBJ1-2, with D perhaps TRBD1 (5 bases). This CDR3 has 12 residues. Deletions cut 8 bases from V and 8 bases from J, with 18 bases between. Germline V CDR1 and CDR2: DFQATT, SNEGSKA (reference sequence). CDR3 nucleotides: TGCAGTCCACCGGGCCAGGGCGAGGGCTACACCTTC. Protein product: CSPPGQGEGYTF.